These 24 T cell receptor beta chains were all obtained from the same sample, sequenced in a study of identical twins. TCRdb passed the 5' RACE reads through MiXCR, listing each CDR3 protein once. The sample has about 1.7 million distinct CDR3 sequences; around 33% are singletons. The sequencing input was cord blood. The receptors shown here come from a newborn girl in good health.

V and J are TRBV5-1 and TRBJ1-5; the match to TRBD1 covers 9 bases. V lost 4 bases, J lost 3 bases, and 8 bases stayed unmatched. Germline assignment: CDR1 SGHRS and CDR2 YFSETQ. The CDR3 covers 16 residues. As DNA, the CDR3 is TGCGCCAGCAGCCCGGGGACAGGGATTTACAATCAGCCCCAGCATTTT. It is translated as CASSPGTGIYNQPQHF.

J is TRBJ2-1 and V is TRBV4-1; 12 nucleotides align to TRBD2. V was pared by 3 bases and J by 6 bases, with 9 bases of the junction left unmatched. The CDR3 runs to 17 residues. The germline CDR1 and CDR2 sequences are MGHRA and YSYEKL. In DNA, the CDR3 is TGCGCCAGCAGCCACCTCATACTAGCGGGAGGCGTCAATGAGCAGTTCTTC. Protein sequence: CASSHLILAGGVNEQFF.

V usage is TRBV12-5 and J usage is TRBJ2-2, with TRBD2 matching over 7 bases. V shed 6 bases, J shed 6 bases, and the junction held 25 bases outside the gene matches. This CDR3 has 20 amino acids. The germline gives CDR1 LGHNT, CDR2 FRNRAP. The CDR3 region is CASGVGGYPWDYPSAGELFF. CDR3 coding DNA: TGTGCTAGTGGAGTTGGGGGGTACCCTTGGGACTACCCATCCGCCGGGGAGCTGTTTTTT.

V gene TRBV28 combines with J gene TRBJ2-3; 8 nucleotides align to TRBD1. Trimming removed 6 bases from V and 14 bases from J; junction bases left unmatched: 10. The length of the CDR3 is 12 residues. Germline V gives CDR1 MDHEN, CDR2 SYDVKM. CDR3 coding DNA: TGTGCCAGCAGGCTTCGGACAGGGAATAGGTATTTT. Its translation: CASRLRTGNRYF.

The J gene is TRBJ2-5, the V gene TRBV25-1; 8 bases align to TRBD2. The germline V gene has CDR1 MGHDK and CDR2 SYGVNS. The CDR3 spans 16 residues. Trimming took 2 bases from V and 5 from J; bases not matched to a gene: 10. The CDR3 DNA sequence: TGTGCCAGCAGTGAAAGGACGGGAGGGCCGTGGGAGACCCAGTACTTC. This encodes CASSERTGGPWETQYF.

This clonotype was seen ten or more times. The chain is built from TRBV24-1 and TRBJ2-7; D perhaps matches TRBD1 (6 bases). The CDR3 loop spans 14 amino acids. The V end lost 11 bases, the J end lost 1 base, and 17 bases lay between the germline ends. Germline lookup yields CDR1 KGHDR and CDR2 SFDVKD. The CDR3 here is CANPVDRISYEQYF. The CDR3 region has the DNA TGTGCCAACCCCGTTGACAGGATATCCTACGAGCAGTACTTC.

This chain connects TRBV10-3 to TRBJ2-5; D is uncertain. V lost 2 bases to trimming and J lost 11 bases, with 21 bases between them. Germline V gene data show CDR1 as ENHRY and CDR2 as SYGVKD. The CDR3 runs 15 residues. DNA for the CDR3: TGTGCCATCAGTGAGGGGCAGCCCGATTACAATGAGCAGTACTTC. This gives the protein CAISEGQPDYNEQYF.

This clonotype came up a few times. The chain combines TRBV20-1 with TRBJ1-2, with unresolved D. CDR1 and CDR2 (germline): DFQATT, SNEGSKA (reference sequence). Trimming left V 8 bases short and J 2 bases short, with 27 bases between. The length of the CDR3 is 17 residues. In nucleotides, the CDR3 is TGCAGTTACCGCGTTTTGCCTGCTCCTAAGGCCAACTATGGCTACACCTTC. Its protein product is CSYRVLPAPKANYGYTF.

The J gene is TRBJ2-7, the V gene TRBV19; 13 bases are a match to TRBD2. Germline V lookup: CDR1 LNHDA, CDR2 SQIVND (reference sequence). This CDR3 has 19 residues. With V trimmed by 1 base and J by 3 bases, 12 bases remained unmatched. The CDR3 sequence is CASSIVIGLAGAGVYEQYF. DNA for the CDR3: TGTGCCAGTAGTATAGTCATCGGACTAGCGGGGGCCGGCGTCTACGAGCAGTACTTC.

This clonotype appeared a few times. The chain employs TRBV4-2 and TRBJ2-1; 9 positions agree with TRBD2. Germline lookup yields CDR1 LGHNA and CDR2 YNFKEQ. The length of the CDR3 is 16 residues. The trim removed 0 bases at V and 9 bases at J, leaving 9 bases unmatched. CDR3 nucleotide sequence: TGTGCCAGCAGCCAAGATCTTTTCCCAGCGGGAGGTGAGCAGTTCTTC. Translation: CASSQDLFPAGGEQFF.

V gene TRBV5-1 combines with J gene TRBJ1-2; D is undetermined. Trimming cost V 0 bases and J 2 bases, with 11 bases left between them. Germline V gene sequence: CDR1 SGHRS, CDR2 YFSETQ. The CDR3 totals 15 residues. DNA of the CDR3: TGCGCCAGCAGCTTGGGAGGACTAAAAAACTATGGCTACACCTTC. This encodes CASSLGGLKNYGYTF.

Only a few counts were recorded for this clonotype. The J gene is TRBJ2-1, the V gene TRBV2; TRBD2 aligns across 7 bases. V lost 7 bases, J lost 2 bases, and 2 bases stayed unmatched. The CDR3 sequence is 13 residues long. From germline, CDR1 is SNHLY and CDR2 FYNNEI. The CDR3 coding sequence is TGTGCCAGCACGGGGGGAACCTACAATGAGCAGTTCTTC. This translates into CASTGGTYNEQFF. Filled out from reference TRBV2 and TRBJ2-1, the complete variable domain reads EPEVTQTPSHQVTQMGQEVILRCVPISNHLYFYWYRQILGQKVEFLVSFYNNEISEKSEIFDDQFSVERPDGSNFTLKIRSTKLEDSAMYFCASTGGTYNEQFFGPGTRLTVL.

The CDR3 reads CASSQVGSSLRSEQYF. DNA of the CDR3: TGTGCCAGCAGCCAAGTCGGTTCCTCCCTAAGGAGCGAGCAGTACTTC. The chain joins TRBV3-1 to TRBJ2-7; no definite D call. Germline V gives CDR1 LGHDT, CDR2 YNNKEL (reference sequence). V was pared by 1 base and J by 6 bases, with 19 bases between. CDR3 length: 16 amino acids.

The sample holds a few counts of this clonotype. V and J are TRBV6-2 or TRBV6-3 and TRBJ1-2; 7 bases align to TRBD1. Germline V gene data show CDR1 as MNHEY and CDR2 as SVGEGT. The junction had 16 bases not matched to a gene; V was cut back by 5 bases and J by 4 bases. CDR3 length equals 17 residues. CDR3 nucleotides: TGTGCCAGCAGTCCCGCCGGTTTAAGACAGGGAGGCTATGGCTACACCTTC. Translated: CASSPAGLRQGGYGYTF.

The genes are TRBV4-2 and TRBJ1-5; TRBD1 matches at 12 bases. The J segment lost 3 bases and the V segment lost 4 bases, leaving 7 bases of the junction unmatched. CDR1 is LGHNA, CDR2 YNFKEQ, per germline. The CDR3 covers 17 residues. As DNA, the CDR3 is TGTGCCAGCAGCCCGGGGACAGGGGGCATAAACAATCAGCCCCAGCATTTT. It encodes CASSPGTGGINNQPQHF.

This clonotype came up a few times. V gene TRBV7-8 combines with J gene TRBJ2-7, with D possibly matching TRBD2 (5 bases). The CDR3 loop spans 15 amino acids. V gave up 4 bases and J gave up 2 bases, with 15 bases separating them. From germline, CDR1 is SGHVS and CDR2 FQNEAQ. Here the CDR3 DNA reads TGTGCCAGCAGCTCAAGTCTGGGGAGCCCCTACGAGCAGTACTTC. Translating gives CASSSSLGSPYEQYF.

Only a few counts were recorded for this clonotype. The genes are TRBV5-1 and TRBJ2-5; D uncertain. The CDR3 has 13 residues. V lost 1 base and J 5 bases, leaving 9 bases between the germline ends. Germline V gene lookup returns CDR1 SGHRS and CDR2 YFSETQ. This CDR3 is CASSLFGYETQYF. Here the CDR3 DNA reads TGCGCCAGCAGCTTGTTTGGATACGAGACCCAGTACTTC. The full variable domain, rest sourced from reference TRBV5-1 and TRBJ2-5, is KAGVTQTPRYLIKTRGQQVTLSCSPISGHRSVSWYQQTPGQGLQFLFEYFSETQRNKGNFPGRFSGRQFSNSRSEMNVSTLELGDSALYLCASSLFGYETQYFGPGTRLLVL.

This clonotype has more than one count but fewer than ten. The rearrangement joins TRBV6-1 to TRBJ2-1; 10 nucleotides match TRBD1. The CDR3 spans 17 residues. Germline loops: CDR1 MNHNS, CDR2 SASEGT. After removal of 1 base from V and 5 bases from J, the junction contained 8 bases not matched to a gene. The CDR3 loop is CASSEVGWDRGNNEQFF. CDR3 sequence (DNA): TGTGCCAGCAGTGAAGTCGGCTGGGACAGGGGTAACAATGAGCAGTTCTTC.

J is TRBJ1-1 and V is TRBV10-3; D is unclear. The CDR3 contains 13 residues. Germline lookup yields CDR1 ENHRY and CDR2 SYGVKD. V lost 5 bases and J 4 bases, leaving 11 bases between the germline ends. CDR3 amino acids: CAISYDGPTEAFF. The CDR3 DNA is TGTGCCATCAGTTACGACGGGCCCACTGAAGCTTTCTTT.

This clonotype was seen more than once but under ten times. V and J are TRBV7-6 and TRBJ1-1; TRBD1 aligns across 8 bases. J gave up 2 bases and V 2 bases, and 10 bases lay outside the gene matches. CDR3 length equals 17 residues. Germline V lookup: CDR1 SGHVS, CDR2 FNYEAQ. CDR3: CASSLLIQGELNTEAFF. The CDR3 DNA is TGTGCCAGCAGCTTATTAATACAGGGGGAGCTTAACACTGAAGCTTTCTTT. Filled out from reference TRBV7-6 and TRBJ1-1, the complete variable domain reads GAGVSQSPRYKVTKRGQDVALRCDPISGHVSLYWYRQALGQGPEFLTYFNYEAQQDKSGLPNDRFSAERPEGSISTLTIQRTEQRDSAMYRCASSLLIQGELNTEAFFGQGTRLTVV.

V usage is TRBV24-1 and J usage is TRBJ1-2; D not certain. This CDR3 is 16 amino acids long. Germline CDR1 and CDR2: KGHDR and SFDVKD. V was cut by 9 bases and J by 3 bases, with 22 bases left in between. CDR3 residues: CATFTLNLQNYYGYTF. As DNA, the CDR3 is TGTGCCACCTTTACCCTCAATCTACAAAACTACTATGGCTACACCTTC.

The chain carries TRBV20-1 and TRBJ2-3; the D gene could be TRBD1 or TRBD2 (6 bases each). This CDR3 has 12 residues. The germline CDR1 and CDR2 sequences are DFQATT and SNEGSKA (reference sequence). V lost 6 bases, J lost 6 bases, and 13 bases lay in between. The CDR3 loop is CSANRRGDTQYF. Written as DNA, the CDR3 is TGCAGTGCAAACCGGAGGGGGGATACGCAGTATTTT.

This sequence joins TRBV3-1 and TRBJ1-4; unclear D gene. The length of the CDR3 is 14 residues. Germline CDR1 LGHDT, CDR2 YNNKEL (reference sequence). The V end lost 0 bases, the J end lost 8 bases, and 10 bases lay between the germline ends. This CDR3 is CASSQEGKGEKLFF. The CDR3 nucleotides are TGTGCCAGCAGCCAAGAAGGGAAAGGGGAAAAACTGTTTTTT.

The chain has TRBV20-1 and TRBJ1-1, with no clear D. From germline, CDR1 is DFQATT and CDR2 SNEGSKA (reference sequence). The CDR3 consists of 10 residues. Trimming removed 4 bases from V and 8 bases from J, with 8 bases in between. CDR3 amino acids: CSAKPSEAFF. The CDR3 bases are TGCAGTGCTAAACCAAGCGAAGCTTTCTTT.